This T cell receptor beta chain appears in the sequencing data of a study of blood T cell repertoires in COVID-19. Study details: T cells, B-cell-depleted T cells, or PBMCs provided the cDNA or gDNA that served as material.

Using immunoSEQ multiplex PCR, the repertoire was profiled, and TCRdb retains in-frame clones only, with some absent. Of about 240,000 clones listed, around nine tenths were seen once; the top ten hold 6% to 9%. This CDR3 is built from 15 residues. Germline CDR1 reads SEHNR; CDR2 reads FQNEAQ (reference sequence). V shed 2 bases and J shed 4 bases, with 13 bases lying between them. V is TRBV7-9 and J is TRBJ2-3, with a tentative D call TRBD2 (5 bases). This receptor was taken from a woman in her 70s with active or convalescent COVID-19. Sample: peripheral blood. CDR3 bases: TGTGCCAGCAGCTTAAAGGACGCCGGGGCAGATACGCAGTATTTT. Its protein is CASSLKDAGADTQYF.